The 22 T cell receptor beta chains in this list originate from one sample, sequenced in a study of cytomegalovirus exposure and HLA in healthy donors. Clones were sequenced by immunoSEQ multiplex PCR, and TCRdb holds only the in-frame ones, with some missing. The table records tens of thousands of clones, roughly 91% of them present only once. The sequencing input was PBMCs. Every receptor here comes from a man between 25 and 39 years old in good health and CMV-seronegative.

V usage is TRBV5-4 and J usage is TRBJ1-3, with unresolved D. Germline loops: CDR1 SGHNT, CDR2 YYREEE (reference sequence). CDR3 length: 14 residues. Trimming took 5 bases from V and 0 from J, leaving 9 bases between them. The CDR3 sequence: CASRKELSGNTIYF. The CDR3, as DNA: TGTGCCAGCAGAAAGGAGCTCTCTGGAAACACCATATATTTT.

The chain has TRBV27 and TRBJ1-4, with D possibly being TRBD1 (6 bases). The V end was cut by 6 bases, the J end by 8 bases, with 13 bases between. Looked up from germline, CDR1 is MNHEY and CDR2 is SMNVEV (reference sequence). CDR3 length: 13 residues. CDR3 amino acids: CASRTGFGEKLFF. The CDR3 DNA reads TGTGCCAGCAGAACAGGGTTTGGGGAAAAACTGTTTTTT.

V and J are TRBV10-3 and TRBJ2-7; 8 bases align to TRBD2. The CDR3 consists of 16 residues. Trimming removed 3 bases from V and 3 bases from J; junction bases left unmatched: 10. The germline CDR1 and CDR2 sequences are ENHRY and SYGVKD. As DNA, the CDR3 is TGTGCCATCAGTGACCGGACTAGCAAGGGTCTCTACGAGCAGTACTTC. As protein: CAISDRTSKGLYEQYF.

This chain joins TRBV9 and TRBJ2-5, with 8 bases fitting TRBD2. The germline CDR1 and CDR2 sequences are SGDLS and YYNGEE. The V and J ends lost 3 bases and 0 bases, in that order; junction bases with no gene match: 10. There are 17 residues in the CDR3. For the CDR3, the DNA is TGTGCCAGCAGCGCTCCTTTAGCGGGAACGTACCAAGAGACCCAGTACTTC. This translates into CASSAPLAGTYQETQYF.

This chain uses TRBV5-6 with TRBJ2-1; 8 nucleotides line up with TRBD2. Germline-derived CDR1 and CDR2 are SGHDT and YYEEEE. Trimming took 0 bases from V and 3 from J; bases not matched to a gene: 2. CDR3 length equals 15 residues. This CDR3 reads CASSLGRGDYNEQFF. The CDR3 nucleotides read TGTGCCAGCAGCTTGGGGCGGGGGGACTACAATGAGCAGTTCTTC.

V is TRBV28 and J is TRBJ2-1, with TRBD1 matching 7 bases. J lost 5 bases, V lost 8 bases, and 12 bases had no gene match. CDR1 and CDR2 from the germline V gene are MDHEN and SYDVKM. This CDR3 has 15 amino acids. The CDR3 DNA sequence: TGTGCCAGCCGCTTCGACAGGGTCTCTAACAATGAGCAGTTCTTC. Its translation: CASRFDRVSNNEQFF.

The rearrangement joins TRBV11-2 to TRBJ2-1; D is perhaps TRBD1 (6 bases). Trimming removed 1 base from V and 6 bases from J, with 7 bases in between. The CDR3 length is 13 residues. CDR1 and CDR2 from the germline V gene are SGHAT and FQNNGV. CDR3 loop: CASSLVRGNEQFF. The DNA for the CDR3 is TGTGCCAGCAGCTTAGTCAGGGGCAATGAGCAGTTCTTC.

The chain joins TRBV19 to TRBJ1-1; TRBD1 agrees at 7 bases. Germline CDR1 LNHDA, CDR2 SQIVND (reference sequence). The CDR3 covers 13 residues. V gave up 5 bases and J gave up 5 bases; unmatched junction bases: 5. The CDR3 nucleotides are TGTGCCAGTAGTTCAACAGGGGTTACTGAAGCTTTCTTT. Translation: CASSSTGVTEAFF.

The rearrangement uses TRBV27 and TRBJ2-3, with TRBD2 matching over 13 bases. This CDR3 is built from 16 residues. Germline-derived CDR1 and CDR2 are MNHEY and SMNVEV (reference sequence). J was trimmed by 3 bases and V by 5 bases; bases with no gene match: 5. The CDR3: CASSPGLAGDTDTQYF. In DNA form, the CDR3 reads TGTGCCAGCAGTCCAGGACTAGCGGGAGATACAGATACGCAGTATTTT.

The chain has TRBV28 and TRBJ1-4, with 8 bases identical to TRBD1. This CDR3 has 14 amino acids. Germline V gene lookup returns CDR1 MDHEN and CDR2 SYDVKM. The V gene end was trimmed by 6 bases and the J gene end by 3 bases; junction bases not matched to a gene: 3. The CDR3 is CASSTGGPNEKLFF. The CDR3 region has the DNA TGTGCCAGCAGCACAGGGGGGCCTAATGAAAAACTGTTTTTT.

J is TRBJ1-5 and V is TRBV2; 7 bases match TRBD1. V gave up 6 bases and J gave up 4 bases; unmatched junction bases: 3. This CDR3 is built from 13 residues. In germline, CDR1 is SNHLY, CDR2 FYNNEI. Here the CDR3 DNA reads TGTGCCAGCAGCGGGACAGCAAATCAGCCCCAGCATTTT. Translated: CASSGTANQPQHF.

The chain couples TRBV6-1 to TRBJ1-5; weak D call: TRBD1 (5 bases). The length of the CDR3 is 15 residues. The germline V gene has CDR1 MNHNS and CDR2 SASEGT. V lost 6 bases and J lost 5, with 17 bases in between. The CDR3 loop is CASSSDPRADQPQHF. CDR3 DNA sequence: TGTGCCAGCAGCTCAGATCCCAGGGCTGATCAGCCCCAGCATTTT.

This clone was picked up one time. This chain joins TRBV29-1 and TRBJ2-1; 11 bases match TRBD1. Germline V CDR1 and CDR2: SQVTM, ANQGSEA. The CDR3 is 14 amino acids. The V and J ends lost 7 bases and 9 bases, in that order; junction bases with no gene match: 11. The CDR3 DNA is TGCAGCGCCGAACCGGGACAGGGGGGCCGTGAGCAGTTCTTC. It codes for CSAEPGQGGREQFF.

The chain uses TRBV6-1 and TRBJ1-5, with D perhaps matching TRBD1 (5 bases). The germline CDR1 and CDR2 sequences are MNHNS and SASEGT. The CDR3 contains 14 residues. V dropped 1 base and J dropped 6 bases, with 10 bases sitting between them. The CDR3 sequence: CASSEGREAQPQHF. In DNA, the CDR3 is TGTGCCAGCAGTGAAGGCAGGGAGGCTCAGCCCCAGCATTTT.

The V and J genes are TRBV11-2 and TRBJ1-4, with 10 positions matching TRBD1. The germline CDR1 and CDR2 sequences are SGHAT and FQNNGV. The CDR3 is 16 residues long. After removal of 2 bases from V and 6 bases from J, the junction contained 6 bases not matched to a gene. The CDR3 sequence is CASSLYTGTGDEKLFF. In DNA, the CDR3 is TGTGCCAGCAGCTTATACACCGGGACAGGGGATGAAAAACTGTTTTTT. The complete variable domain, with remaining parts taken from reference TRBV11-2 and TRBJ1-4, reads EAGVAQSPRYKIIEKRQSVAFWCNPISGHATLYWYQQILGQGPKLLIQFQNNGVVDDSQLPKDRFSAERLKGVDSTLKIQPAKLEDSAVYLCASSLYTGTGDEKLFFGSGTQLSVL.

The rearrangement links TRBV6-6 to TRBJ2-5; 8 nucleotides line up with TRBD1. V dropped 6 bases and J dropped 1; count of bases not matched to a gene: 4. Germline V gene data show CDR1 as MNHNY and CDR2 as SVGAGI (reference sequence). The CDR3 is 14 amino acids. CDR3 coding DNA: TGTGCCAGCAGGTCGGGACAGGTCCAAGAGACCCAGTACTTC. Its translation is CASRSGQVQETQYF.

The J gene is TRBJ1-2, the V gene TRBV5-1; TRBD1 matches at 7 bases. The CDR3 runs to 13 residues. Germline CDR1 and CDR2: SGHRS and YFSETQ. The ends lost 5 bases at V and 5 bases at J; junction bases unmatched: 6. The CDR3 loop is CASSPDRVYGYTF. As DNA, the CDR3 is TGCGCCAGCAGTCCTGACAGGGTGTATGGCTACACCTTC.

The chain joins TRBV29-1 to TRBJ1-2; 10 positions agree with TRBD1. With V trimmed by 1 base and J by 8 bases, 4 bases remained unmatched. CDR1 and CDR2 (germline): SQVTM, ANQGSEA. The CDR3 runs to 13 residues. The CDR3 DNA follows: TGCAGCGTTGAAGGGGGGACAGGGGAGGGCTACACCTTC. As protein: CSVEGGTGEGYTF.

The chain employs TRBV4-1 and TRBJ2-5; 9 nucleotides line up with TRBD2. Germline V CDR1 and CDR2: MGHRA, YSYEKL. The CDR3 has 17 residues. Unmatched junction bases numbered 10, after V lost 0 bases and J lost 5 bases. CDR3 protein: CASSQDVGSGRGETQYF. In DNA form, the CDR3 reads TGCGCCAGCAGCCAAGACGTGGGTAGCGGGAGAGGTGAGACCCAGTACTTC.

The V and J genes are TRBV11-2 and TRBJ2-3; a possible D gene is TRBD1 (6 bases). This CDR3 comprises 16 residues. Germline values: CDR1 SGHAT, CDR2 FQNNGV. Trimming took off 3 bases at V and 2 bases at J, with 15 bases between the two ends. The DNA for the CDR3 is TGTGCCAGCAGCTTTACAGGGCAATTACTCACAGATACGCAGTATTTT. Its protein is CASSFTGQLLTDTQYF.

This clone appeared once. V gene TRBV4-2 combines with J gene TRBJ1-6; 9 bases match TRBD1. There are 17 residues in the CDR3. Per germline, CDR1 LGHNA and CDR2 YNFKEQ. Trimming removed 0 bases from V and 3 bases from J; junction bases left unmatched: 3. As DNA, the CDR3 is TGTGCCAGCAGCCAAGAGGGACAGGGCCACTATAATTCACCCCTCCACTTT. Its protein is CASSQEGQGHYNSPLHF.

V gene TRBV14 combines with J gene TRBJ2-7; 8 bases align to TRBD2. The ends lost 4 bases at V and 5 bases at J; junction bases unmatched: 10. Looked up from germline, CDR1 is SGHDN and CDR2 is FVKESK. CDR3 length equals 15 residues. Written as DNA, the CDR3 is TGTGCCAGCAGCCGTAGCGGGGCTCGAGGGAACGAGCAGTACTTC. The encoded protein is CASSRSGARGNEQYF.